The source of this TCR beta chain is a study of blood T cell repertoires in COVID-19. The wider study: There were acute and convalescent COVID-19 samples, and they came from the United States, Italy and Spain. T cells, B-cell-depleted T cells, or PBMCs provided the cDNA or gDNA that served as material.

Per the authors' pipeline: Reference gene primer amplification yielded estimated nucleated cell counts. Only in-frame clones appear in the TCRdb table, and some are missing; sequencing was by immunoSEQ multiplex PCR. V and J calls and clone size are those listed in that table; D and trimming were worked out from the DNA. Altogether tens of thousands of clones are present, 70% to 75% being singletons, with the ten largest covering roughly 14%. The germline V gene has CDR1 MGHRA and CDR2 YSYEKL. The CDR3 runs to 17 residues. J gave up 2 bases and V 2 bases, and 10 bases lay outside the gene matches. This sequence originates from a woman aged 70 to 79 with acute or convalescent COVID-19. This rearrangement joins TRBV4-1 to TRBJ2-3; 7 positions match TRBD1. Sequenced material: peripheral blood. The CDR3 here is CASSQRRGQQNTDTQYF. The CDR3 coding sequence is TGCGCCAGCAGCCAACGAAGGGGACAGCAAAACACAGATACGCAGTATTTT.